These T cell receptor beta chains were read from a single sample in a study of OX40 agonist ivuxolimab in advanced cancers. Sequenced by immunoSEQ multiplex PCR; TCRdb stores in-frame clones only, minus some. The sample includes around 16,000 clones, 90% of them seen just once. Specimen: CD4+ or CD8+ T cells sorted from blood, collected in a trial of the OX40 agonist ivuxolimab. All receptors come from an adult with an advanced solid tumor such as melanoma, head and neck, liver or kidney cancer. The CDR3 runs from the conserved cysteine through the conserved F or W. A D gene is named only where the DNA matches it firmly. A row's size may be missing; if present it is once, few, many or a size class.

v_call	j_call	d_call	clone_size	cdr3_aa	cdr3_nt
TRBV13	TRBJ2-7	TRBD2	.	CASSSRTSGRVYEQYF	TGTGCCAGCAGCTCGCGGACTAGCGGGAGAGTCTACGAGCAGTACTTC
TRBV27	TRBJ1-5	.	.	CASSHDSNQPQHF	TGTGCCAGCAGCCATGATAGCAATCAGCCCCAGCATTTT
TRBV6-1	TRBJ2-1	.	.	CASSSYRGAVDEQFF	TGTGCCAGCAGCTCCTATCGTGGGGCCGTGGATGAGCAGTTCTTC
TRBV11-2	TRBJ1-1	.	.	CASSLEVNTEAFF	TGTGCCAGCAGCTTAGAGGTGAACACTGAAGCTTTCTTT
TRBV27	TRBJ1-1	.	.	CASSLQRTNTEAFF	TGTGCCAGCAGTTTACAACGGACGAACACTGAAGCTTTCTTT
TRBV7-9	TRBJ1-1	.	.	CASSSRSMLNLNTEAFF	TGTGCCAGCAGCTCCCGCAGTATGTTGAACTTGAACACTGAAGCTTTCTTT
TRBV30	TRBJ2-1	.	.	CAVSRGHEQFF	TGTGCCGTCTCGCGTGGTCATGAGCAGTTCTTC
TRBV4-3	TRBJ2-2	TRBD2	.	CASSPNLAGGRTGELFF	TGCGCCAGCAGCCCGAACCTAGCGGGAGGAAGGACCGGGGAGCTGTTTTTT
TRBV2	TRBJ2-4	.	.	CASSPRGNGPKNIQYF	TGTGCCAGCAGTCCGAGGGGCAACGGGCCCAAAAACATTCAGTACTTC
TRBV11-3	TRBJ2-2	TRBD2	.	CASSLPGGRNTGELFF	TGTGCCAGCAGCTTACCCGGCGGGAGGAACACCGGGGAGCTGTTTTTT
TRBV4-3	TRBJ1-4	.	.	CASSQSGRDRRLFF	TGCGCCAGCAGCCAGTCGGGACGGGACCGGAGGCTGTTTTTT
TRBV29-1	TRBJ2-1	.	.	CSVEVVYNEQFF	TGCAGCGTTGAAGTTGTCTACAATGAGCAGTTCTTC
TRBV7-2	TRBJ2-3	TRBD2	.	CASSLSPRGSGRVDTQYF	TGTGCCAGCAGCTTATCCCCCCGGGGTAGCGGGAGGGTGGATACGCAGTATTTT
TRBV4-1	TRBJ1-1	.	.	CASSQGQRSLNTEAFF	TGCGCCAGCAGCCAAGGGCAGAGGTCTTTGAACACTGAAGCTTTCTTT
TRBV5-1	TRBJ2-3	.	once	CASSLAHVSGTDTQYF	TGCGCCAGCAGCTTGGCCCACGTTAGCGGCACAGATACGCAGTATTTT
TRBV19	TRBJ1-2	.	.	CASSPRGDYGYTF	TGTGCCAGTAGTCCCAGGGGTGACTATGGCTACACCTTC
TRBV7-8	TRBJ2-1	.	.	CASSSPYSPYNEQFF	TGTGCCAGCAGCTCTCCTTACTCCCCCTACAATGAGCAGTTCTTC
TRBV7-1	TRBJ1-1	.	once	CASILSNRDTEAFF	TGTGCCAGCATCTTATCGAATCGCGACACTGAAGCTTTCTTT
TRBV7-8	TRBJ2-7	.	.	CASSLTSIYEQYF	TGTGCCAGCAGCCTTACTAGCATTTACGAGCAGTACTTC
TRBV5-5	TRBJ2-7	TRBD2	.	CASSLAGLAGVQPGYEQYF	TGTGCCAGCAGCTTGGCTGGTCTAGCGGGAGTGCAACCGGGATACGAGCAGTACTTC
TRBV5-8	TRBJ1-3	TRBD1	.	CASSPGQHSGNTIYF	TGTGCCAGCAGCCCGGGACAGCACTCTGGAAACACCATATATTTT
TRBV7-9	TRBJ1-1	.	.	CASTPVGGHTEAFF	TGTGCCAGCACCCCGGTCGGGGGGCACACTGAAGCTTTCTTT
TRBV10-3	TRBJ1-5	.	.	CAISETPTGDNQPQHF	TGTGCCATCAGCGAGACACCGACAGGCGACAATCAGCCCCAGCATTTT
TRBV27	TRBJ1-2	.	.	CASTSQGYGYTF	TGTGCCAGCACTAGTCAGGGTTATGGCTACACCTTC
TRBV15	TRBJ2-1	TRBD2	.	CATSRIGMTGAALAGKNNEQFF	TGTGCCACCAGCAGAATCGGAATGACAGGGGCCGCACTAGCGGGAAAAAATAATGAGCAGTTCTTC
TRBV19	TRBJ2-2	TRBD1	.	CASSTRQGRGTGELFF	TGTGCCAGTAGTACGCGACAGGGAAGAGGGACCGGGGAGCTGTTTTTT
TRBV7-9	TRBJ2-1	TRBD2	.	CASSFPGTSGNNEQFF	TGTGCCAGCAGCTTCCCAGGGACTAGCGGTAACAATGAGCAGTTCTTC
TRBV9	TRBJ1-1	TRBD1	.	CASSESGTGGSTEAFF	TGTGCCAGCAGCGAGTCCGGGACAGGGGGGAGTACTGAAGCTTTCTTT
TRBV6-5	TRBJ1-5	.	.	CASSYSAGVGQPQHF	TGTGCCAGCAGTTACTCGGCAGGGGTAGGTCAGCCCCAGCATTTT
TRBV9	TRBJ2-6	TRBD1	.	CASSVDGTGNSGANVLTF	TGTGCCAGCAGCGTAGATGGGACAGGGAACTCTGGGGCCAACGTCCTGACTTTC
TRBV6-6	TRBJ2-2	TRBD2	once	CASSYAASGRAGELFF	TGTGCCAGCAGTTACGCAGCTAGCGGGAGGGCCGGGGAGCTGTTTTTT
TRBV5-1	TRBJ2-7	TRBD2	.	CASSLEVSGLASIEQYF	TGCGCCAGCAGCTTGGAAGTGTCTGGACTAGCATCTATTGAGCAGTACTTC
TRBV7-2	TRBJ2-1	.	.	CASSSGLAPLTKFF	TGTGCCAGCAGCTCCGGCCTAGCGCCGCTAACCAAGTTCTTC
TRBV7-8	TRBJ1-1	.	.	CASSERPTEAFF	TGTGCCAGCAGCGAGAGGCCCACTGAAGCTTTCTTT
TRBV5-4	TRBJ2-5	TRBD1	.	CASSQTGVQETQYF	TGTGCCAGCAGCCAAACAGGGGTACAAGAGACCCAGTACTTC
TRBV7-8	TRBJ2-3	.	.	CASSISELVIVTDTQYF	TGTGCCAGCAGCATAAGCGAACTAGTGATTGTCACAGATACGCAGTATTTT
TRBV14	TRBJ2-7	.	.	CASSQDRSSSFNEQYF	TGTGCCAGCAGCCAAGATAGATCTTCTAGCTTCAACGAGCAGTACTTC
TRBV7-9	TRBJ2-3	TRBD2	once	CASRSGSPTDTQYF	TGTGCCAGCAGGAGCGGGAGTCCGACAGATACGCAGTATTTT
TRBV4-3	TRBJ2-7	.	.	CASSQGAGQIYEQYF	TGCGCCAGCAGCCAAGGGGCGGGACAGATCTACGAGCAGTACTTC
TRBV5-1	TRBJ2-4	TRBD1	once	CASSLTPRQGSKNIQYF	TGCGCCAGCAGCTTGACCCCCCGACAGGGTTCAAAAAACATTCAGTACTTC
TRBV7-8	TRBJ2-4	.	.	CASSLSGDIQYF	TGTGCCAGCAGCTTATCTGGGGACATTCAGTACTTC
TRBV25-1	TRBJ2-3	.	.	CATDPPWNSGSTDTQYF	TGTGCCACCGACCCCCCCTGGAATAGCGGAAGCACAGATACGCAGTATTTT
TRBV13	TRBJ2-1	TRBD2	.	CASSLEGGLAGDSGEQFF	TGTGCCAGCAGCTTAGAAGGTGGACTAGCGGGAGACAGCGGTGAGCAGTTCTTC